The 25 T cell receptor beta chains below were found in one sample sequenced in a study of T cell responses to AZD1222 COVID-19 vaccine. The assay was immunoSEQ multiplex PCR, and TCRdb's table has in-frame clones only and misses some. The profile shows some 130,000 clones, 92% of them singletons. Material: peripheral blood, obtained 28 days after the second AZD1222 dose. Source of these receptors: an adult who received the AZD1222 COVID-19 vaccine.

The V and J genes are TRBV4-3 and TRBJ2-3, with 9 bases lining up with TRBD1. CDR1 is LGHNA, CDR2 YSLEER, per germline. The CDR3 consists of 15 residues. V dropped 1 base and J dropped 4; count of bases not matched to a gene: 3. CDR3 bases: TGCGCCAGCAGCCAAGGGGGACAGGGAGCAGATACGCAGTATTTT. Protein: CASSQGGQGADTQYF.

CDR3: CAWSTSSRSYEQYF. The CDR3 bases are TGTGCCTGGAGTACCAGCAGCCGCTCCTACGAGCAGTACTTC. This sequence joins TRBV30 and TRBJ2-7; D uncertain. V was pared by 2 bases and J by 0 bases, with 11 bases between. Germline assignment: CDR1 GTSNPN and CDR2 SVGIG (reference sequence). The CDR3 covers 14 residues.

The genes are TRBV3-1 (or the pseudogene TRBV3-2) and TRBJ2-1; a possible D gene is TRBD2 (6 bases). Germline loops: CDR1 LGHDT, CDR2 YNNKEL (reference sequence). This CDR3 is built from 12 residues. V was clipped by 4 bases and J by 7 bases, with 8 bases between them. The CDR3 DNA follows: TGTGCCAGCAGCCGTGGGGGGAATGAGCAGTTCTTC. Translating it yields CASSRGGNEQFF.

The gene calls are TRBV25-1 and TRBJ1-1; D is undetermined. With 1 base removed from V and 4 bases from J, the gap between germline ends came to 10 bases. Germline assignment: CDR1 MGHDK and CDR2 SYGVNS. The CDR3 loop spans 14 amino acids. CDR3: CASSEFSGGTEAFF. CDR3 bases: TGTGCCAGCAGTGAATTCAGCGGAGGCACTGAAGCTTTCTTT. The whole variable domain, filled in from reference TRBV25-1 and TRBJ1-1, reads EADIYQTPRYLVIGTGKKITLECSQTMGHDKMYWYQQDPGMELHLIHYSYGVNSTEKGDLSSESTVSRIRTEHFPLTLESARPSHTSQYLCASSEFSGGTEAFFGQGTRLTVV.

The chain is built from TRBV28 and TRBJ2-7; TRBD1 agrees at 8 bases. The trim removed 5 bases at V and 4 bases at J, leaving 10 bases unmatched. The CDR3 runs to 15 residues. The germline gives CDR1 MDHEN, CDR2 SYDVKM. Written as DNA, the CDR3 is TGTGCCAGCAGTCCACCTAGACAGGGGTATTACGAGCAGTACTTC. Amino acid sequence: CASSPPRQGYYEQYF.

V gene TRBV14 combines with J gene TRBJ1-4, with TRBD1 identical over 7 bases. CDR3 length: 15 residues. V gave up 4 bases and J gave up 0 bases; unmatched junction bases: 2. Germline V CDR1 and CDR2: SGHDN, FVKESK. CDR3 DNA sequence: TGTGCCAGCAGCCCTGGGACAGCAACTAATGAAAAACTGTTTTTT. Translation gives CASSPGTATNEKLFF.

This clone appeared once. The CDR3 here is CASSLAAGIYEQYF. The CDR3 coding sequence is TGCGCCAGCAGCTTGGCGGCAGGGATATACGAGCAGTACTTC. The V call is TRBV5-1, the J call TRBJ2-7, with D possibly being TRBD1 (5 bases). V was clipped by 0 bases and J by 4 bases, with 11 bases between them. CDR3 size: 14 residues. Germline CDR1 is SGHRS and CDR2 is YFSETQ.

V and J are TRBV5-1 and TRBJ2-3, with 14 nucleotides matching TRBD2. Trimming cost V 4 bases and J 4 bases; bases outside gene matches: 2. Germline CDR1 is SGHRS and CDR2 is YFSETQ. This CDR3 spans 15 amino acids. In nucleotides, the CDR3 is TGCGCCAGCAGCGTGGGACTAGCGGGGGCAGATACGCAGTATTTT. Protein product: CASSVGLAGADTQYF.

This clone was seen more than once but under ten times. This rearrangement joins TRBV28 to TRBJ2-7, with a weak D call TRBD1 (6 bases). Germline V lookup: CDR1 MDHEN, CDR2 SYDVKM. Deletions cut 5 bases from V and 5 bases from J, with 19 bases between. The CDR3 consists of 15 residues. The DNA of the CDR3 is TGTGCCAGCAGTACCCCGGACAGTCTGAGGCACGAGCAGTACTTC. Protein sequence: CASSTPDSLRHEQYF. The full variable domain, with the rest looked up from reference TRBV28 and TRBJ2-7, is DVKVTQSSRYLVKRTGEKVFLECVQDMDHENMFWYRQDPGLGLRLIYFSYDVKMKEKGDIPEGYSVSREKKERFSLILESASTNQTSMYLCASSTPDSLRHEQYFGPGTRLTVT.

This chain links TRBV19 with TRBJ1-1; D may be TRBD1 (5 bases). The germline gives CDR1 LNHDA, CDR2 SQIVND (reference sequence). V was clipped by 5 bases and J by 0 bases, with 10 bases between them. The CDR3 is 14 residues long. The CDR3 DNA follows: TGTGCCAGTAGTGTTGGGACCGTGAACACTGAAGCTTTCTTT. Translation: CASSVGTVNTEAFF.

The chain carries TRBV6-2 or TRBV6-3 and TRBJ2-5; TRBD2 aligns across 11 bases. CDR1 and CDR2 (germline): MNHEY, SVGEGT. This CDR3 spans 14 amino acids. V lost 4 bases, J lost 5 bases, and 3 bases stayed unmatched. CDR3 residues: CASSFLAGGETQYF. CDR3 DNA sequence: TGTGCCAGCAGTTTTCTAGCGGGAGGCGAGACCCAGTACTTC.

The gene calls are TRBV5-6 and TRBJ2-1; TRBD1 is a possible D gene (5 bases). CDR3 length: 13 residues. From germline, CDR1 is SGHDT and CDR2 YYEEEE. V was clipped by 0 bases and J by 8 bases, with 9 bases between them. In DNA, the CDR3 is TGTGCCAGCAGCTTGGTTGGGGCTTATGAGCAGTTCTTC. Translated: CASSLVGAYEQFF.

CDR3 region: CASSAKLNTEAFF. As DNA, the CDR3 is TGTGCCAGCAGCGCTAAATTGAACACTGAAGCTTTCTTT. The chain combines TRBV5-4 with TRBJ1-1; D remains unclear. The germline CDR1 and CDR2 sequences are SGHNT and YYREEE (reference sequence). Deletions cut 4 bases from V and 0 bases from J, with 7 bases between. CDR3 length: 13 amino acids. The full variable domain, rest sourced from reference TRBV5-4 and TRBJ1-1, is ETGVTQSPTHLIKTRGQQVTLRCSSQSGHNTVSWYQQALGQGPQFIFQYYREEENGRGNFPPRFSGLQFPNYSSELNVNALELDDSALYLCASSAKLNTEAFFGQGTRLTVV.

This clone has more than one count but fewer than ten. The V gene is TRBV18, the J gene TRBJ1-2; D is ambiguous. V lost 3 bases, J lost 1 base, and 15 bases lay in between. The CDR3 has 16 amino acids. The germline CDR1 and CDR2 sequences are KGHSH and LQKENI. CDR3 in DNA: TGTGCCAGCTCACCGTCTACAGTGACATTTAACTATGGCTACACCTTC. Amino acid sequence: CASSPSTVTFNYGYTF.

V usage is TRBV6-1 and J usage is TRBJ1-3; D not certain. The CDR3 length is 13 residues. Trimming cost V 1 base and J 0 bases, with 1 base left between them. Germline CDR1 reads MNHNS; CDR2 reads SASEGT. CDR3 in amino acids: CASSEDSGNTIYF. The CDR3 coding sequence is TGTGCCAGCAGTGAAGACTCTGGAAACACCATATATTTT.

This chain links TRBV5-8 with TRBJ1-4; D gene ambiguous. The CDR3 is 12 residues long. V lost 1 base and J lost 7, with 5 bases in between. CDR1 and CDR2 (germline): SGHTS, YDEGEE. The CDR3 spells CASSLRGEKLFF. The DNA of the CDR3 is TGTGCCAGCAGCTTGCGTGGTGAAAAACTGTTTTTT.

This chain connects TRBV9 to TRBJ2-7, with D perhaps matching TRBD2 (6 bases). Trimming took off 4 bases at V and 0 bases at J, with 14 bases between the two ends. Germline-derived CDR1 and CDR2 are SGDLS and YYNGEE. This CDR3 has 15 residues. The CDR3: CASSLLAESSYEQYF. CDR3 nucleotide sequence: TGTGCCAGCAGCCTGTTAGCGGAAAGCTCCTACGAGCAGTACTTC.

This chain joins TRBV11-2 and TRBJ2-7, with D possibly TRBD2 on 6 matching bases. V gave up 5 bases and J gave up 9 bases, with 14 bases separating them. CDR1 and CDR2 from the germline V gene are SGHAT and FQNNGV. This CDR3 spans 12 amino acids. For the CDR3, the DNA is TGTGCCAGCAGCGCGGACTATGGAGGGCAGTACTTC. Protein product: CASSADYGGQYF.

As concerns this clone: This same CDR3 is encoded by further DNA sequences in the sample. V is TRBV6-5 and J is TRBJ1-1, with D hard to call. Germline-derived CDR1 and CDR2 are MNHEY and SVGAGI. V gave up 1 base and J gave up 1 base, with 4 bases separating them. The CDR3 sequence is 13 residues long. CDR3 DNA: TGTGCCAGCAGTTACTGGGGGAACACTGAAGCTTTCTTT. The encoded protein is CASSYWGNTEAFF.

In DNA form, the CDR3 reads TGTGCCAGCAGTTATCTCTATGAGCAGTTCTTC. Encoded protein: CASSYLYEQFF. V gene TRBV12-3 or TRBV12-4 combines with J gene TRBJ2-1; D gene unclear. This CDR3 comprises 11 residues. With 4 bases removed from V and 8 bases from J, the gap between germline ends came to 6 bases.

The J gene is TRBJ2-1, the V gene TRBV7-2; D ambiguous. Germline V gene lookup returns CDR1 SGHTA and CDR2 FQGNSA. The CDR3 runs 14 residues. The V gene lost 1 base and the J gene lost 6 bases, with 10 bases spanning the gap. CDR3 sequence (DNA): TGTGCCAGCAGCTTAGTCTTCACAACCAATGAGCAGTTCTTC. It is translated as CASSLVFTTNEQFF.

The genes are TRBV7-8 and TRBJ1-4, with no clear D. The CDR3 loop spans 15 amino acids. V was shortened by 5 bases and J by 7 bases, with 17 bases between the two germline ends. Germline V lookup: CDR1 SGHVS, CDR2 FQNEAQ. CDR3 sequence (DNA): TGTGCCAGCAGCACGGGTTTATATGGCGGTGAAAAACTGTTTTTT. Its protein is CASSTGLYGGEKLFF.

The chain combines TRBV21-1 with TRBJ1-4. TRBV21-1 is assigned pseudogene status. This CDR3 is 18 amino acids long. The DNA of the CDR3 is TGTGCCAGCAGCACCACGCGGGGGACCAACCGCGTTAATGAAAAACTGTTTTTT. As protein: CASSTTRGTNRVNEKLFF.

V is TRBV19 and J is TRBJ1-6, with 8 bases matching TRBD1. CDR1 LNHDA and CDR2 SQIVND come from the germline V gene (reference sequence). The CDR3 has 15 residues. With V trimmed by 7 bases and J by 8 bases, 10 bases remained unmatched. The CDR3 protein is CASTSLDRGHSPLHF. CDR3 DNA sequence: TGTGCCAGTACCTCGCTCGACAGGGGCCATTCACCCCTCCACTTT.

The rearrangement joins TRBV7-2 to TRBJ1-3; no definite D call. Deletions cut 1 base from V and 4 bases from J, with 11 bases between. The CDR3 totals 15 residues. Germline V gene data show CDR1 as SGHTA and CDR2 as FQGNSA. CDR3 sequence reads: CASSLGRPRGNTIYF. CDR3 sequence (DNA): TGTGCCAGCAGCTTAGGACGGCCTAGAGGAAACACCATATATTTT.